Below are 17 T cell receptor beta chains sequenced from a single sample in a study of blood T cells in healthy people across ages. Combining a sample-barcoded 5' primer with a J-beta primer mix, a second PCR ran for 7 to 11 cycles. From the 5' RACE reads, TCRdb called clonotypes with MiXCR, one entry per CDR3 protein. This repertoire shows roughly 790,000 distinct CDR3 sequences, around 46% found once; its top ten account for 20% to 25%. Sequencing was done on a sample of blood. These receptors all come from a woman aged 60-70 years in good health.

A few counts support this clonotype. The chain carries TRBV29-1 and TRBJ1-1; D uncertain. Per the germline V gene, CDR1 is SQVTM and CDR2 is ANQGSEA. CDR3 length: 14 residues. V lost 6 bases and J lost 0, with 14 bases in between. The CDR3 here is CSVDRTDMNTEAFF. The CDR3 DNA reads TGCAGCGTGGATCGGACGGATATGAACACTGAAGCTTTCTTT.

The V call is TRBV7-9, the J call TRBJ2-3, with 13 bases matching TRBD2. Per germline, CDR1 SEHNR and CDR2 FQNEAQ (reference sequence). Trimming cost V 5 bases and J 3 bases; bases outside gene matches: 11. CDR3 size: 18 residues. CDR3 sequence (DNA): TGTGCCAGCAGCCCGATGACTAGCGGGGGGTCTGGGACAGATACGCAGTATTTT. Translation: CASSPMTSGGSGTDTQYF. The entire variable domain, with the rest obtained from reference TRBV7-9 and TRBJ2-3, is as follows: DTGVSQNPRHKITKRGQNVTFRCDPISEHNRLYWYRQTLGQGPEFLTYFQNEAQLEKSRLLSDRFSAERPKGSFSTLEIQRTEQGDSAMYLCASSPMTSGGSGTDTQYFGPGTRLTVL.

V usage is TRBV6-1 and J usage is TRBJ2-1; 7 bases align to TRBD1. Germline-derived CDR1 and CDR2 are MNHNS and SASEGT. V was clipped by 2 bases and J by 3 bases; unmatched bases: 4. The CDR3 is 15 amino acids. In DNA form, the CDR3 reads TGTGCCAGCAGTGAAATGGGACAGCGCTACAATGAGCAGTTCTTC. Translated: CASSEMGQRYNEQFF.

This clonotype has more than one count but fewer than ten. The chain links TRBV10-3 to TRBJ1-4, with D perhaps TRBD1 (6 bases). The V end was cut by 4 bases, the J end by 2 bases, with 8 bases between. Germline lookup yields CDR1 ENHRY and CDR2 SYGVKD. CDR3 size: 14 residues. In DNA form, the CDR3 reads TGTGCCATCAGTGTGGGGGCTACTAATGAAAAACTGTTTTTT. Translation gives CAISVGATNEKLFF.

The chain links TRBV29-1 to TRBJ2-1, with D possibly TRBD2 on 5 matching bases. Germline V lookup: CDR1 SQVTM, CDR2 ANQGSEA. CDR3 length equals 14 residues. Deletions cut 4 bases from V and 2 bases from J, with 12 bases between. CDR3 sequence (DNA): TGCAGCGTTGCGGTAGCGCGAACCTACAATGAGCAGTTCTTC. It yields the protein CSVAVARTYNEQFF.

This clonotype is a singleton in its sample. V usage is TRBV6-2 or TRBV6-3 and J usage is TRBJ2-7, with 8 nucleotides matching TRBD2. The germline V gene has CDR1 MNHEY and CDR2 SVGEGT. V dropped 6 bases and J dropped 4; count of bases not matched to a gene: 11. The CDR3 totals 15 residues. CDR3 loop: CASRPGGAGVYEQYF. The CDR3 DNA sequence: TGTGCCAGCAGGCCCGGTGGAGCGGGAGTGTACGAGCAGTACTTC.

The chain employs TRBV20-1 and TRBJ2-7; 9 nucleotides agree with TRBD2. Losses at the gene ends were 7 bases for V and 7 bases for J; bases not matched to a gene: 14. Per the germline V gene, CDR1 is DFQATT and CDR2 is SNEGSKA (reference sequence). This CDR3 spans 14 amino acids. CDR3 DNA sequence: TGCAGTGGTTCTAGCGGGGAGATTTACAATGAGCAGTACTTC. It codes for CSGSSGEIYNEQYF.

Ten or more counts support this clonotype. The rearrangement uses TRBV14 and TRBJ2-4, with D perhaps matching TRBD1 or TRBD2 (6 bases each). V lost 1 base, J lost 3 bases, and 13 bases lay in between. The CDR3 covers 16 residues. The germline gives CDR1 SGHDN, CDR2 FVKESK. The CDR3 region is CASSQGGGSVKNIQYF. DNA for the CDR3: TGTGCCAGCAGCCAAGGAGGGGGGAGTGTCAAAAACATTCAGTACTTC.

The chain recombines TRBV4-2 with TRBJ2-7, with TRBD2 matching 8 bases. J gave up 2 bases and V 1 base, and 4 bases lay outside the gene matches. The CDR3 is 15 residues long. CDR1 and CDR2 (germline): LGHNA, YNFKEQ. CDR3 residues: CASSQAVSGAYEQYF. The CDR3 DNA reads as TGTGCCAGCAGCCAAGCGGTTAGCGGGGCCTACGAGCAGTACTTC.

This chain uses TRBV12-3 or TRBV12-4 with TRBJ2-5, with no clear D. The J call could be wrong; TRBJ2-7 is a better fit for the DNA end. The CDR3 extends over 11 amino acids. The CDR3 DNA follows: TGTGCCAGTAGGCAGGTTGGCGAGCAGTACTTC. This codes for CASRQVGEQYF.

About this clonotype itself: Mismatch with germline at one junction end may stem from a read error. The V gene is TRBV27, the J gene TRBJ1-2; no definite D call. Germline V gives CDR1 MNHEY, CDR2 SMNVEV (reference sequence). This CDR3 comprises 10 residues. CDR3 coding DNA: TGTACCAGCAAAGGAGATGGCTACACCTTC. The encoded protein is CTSKGDGYTF.

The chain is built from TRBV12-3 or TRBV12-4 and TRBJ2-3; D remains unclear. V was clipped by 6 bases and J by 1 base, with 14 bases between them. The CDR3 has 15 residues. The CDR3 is CASSIHRIRTDTQYF. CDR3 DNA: TGTGCCAGCAGCATACACAGAATCCGCACAGATACGCAGTATTTT.

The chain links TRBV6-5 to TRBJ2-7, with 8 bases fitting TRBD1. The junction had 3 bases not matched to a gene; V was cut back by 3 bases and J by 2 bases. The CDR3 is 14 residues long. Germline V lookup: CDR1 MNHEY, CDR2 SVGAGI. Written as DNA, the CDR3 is TGTGCCAGCAGTTATCAGGGGGCGCCCTACGAGCAGTACTTC. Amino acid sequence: CASSYQGAPYEQYF.

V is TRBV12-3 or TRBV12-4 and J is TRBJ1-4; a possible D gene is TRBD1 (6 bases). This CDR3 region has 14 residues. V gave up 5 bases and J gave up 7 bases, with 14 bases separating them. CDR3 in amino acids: CASSVIRGGEKLFF. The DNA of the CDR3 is TGTGCCAGCAGTGTAATCAGGGGCGGTGAAAAACTGTTTTTT.

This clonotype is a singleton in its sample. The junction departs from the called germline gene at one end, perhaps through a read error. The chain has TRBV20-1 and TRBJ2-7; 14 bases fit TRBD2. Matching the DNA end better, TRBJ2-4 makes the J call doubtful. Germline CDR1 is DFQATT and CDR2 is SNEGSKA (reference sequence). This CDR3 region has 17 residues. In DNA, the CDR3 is TGCAGTGCTAGTAGACTAGCGGGAGGGAAGACCAACAACATTCAGTACTTC. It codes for CSASRLAGGKTNNIQYF.

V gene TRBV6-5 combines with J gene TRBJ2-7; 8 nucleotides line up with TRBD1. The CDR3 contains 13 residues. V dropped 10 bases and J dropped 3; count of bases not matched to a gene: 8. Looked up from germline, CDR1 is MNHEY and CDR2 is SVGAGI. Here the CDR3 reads CANSPTGGYEQYF. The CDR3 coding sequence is TGTGCCAACAGCCCTACAGGGGGCTACGAGCAGTACTTC.

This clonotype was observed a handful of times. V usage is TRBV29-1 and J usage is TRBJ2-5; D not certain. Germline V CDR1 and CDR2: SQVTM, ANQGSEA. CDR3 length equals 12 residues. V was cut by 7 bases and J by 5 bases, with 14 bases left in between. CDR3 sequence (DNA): TGCAGCGCCGAAGGTAATTGGGAGACCCAGTACTTC. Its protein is CSAEGNWETQYF.